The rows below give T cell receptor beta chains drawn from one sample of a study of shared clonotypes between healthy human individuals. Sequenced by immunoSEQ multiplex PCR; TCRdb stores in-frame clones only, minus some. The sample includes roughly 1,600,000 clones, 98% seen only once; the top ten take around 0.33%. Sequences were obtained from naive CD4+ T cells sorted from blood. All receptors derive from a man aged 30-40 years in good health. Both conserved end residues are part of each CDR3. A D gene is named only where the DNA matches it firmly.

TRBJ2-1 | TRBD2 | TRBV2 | TGTGCCAGCAGTCTAGCGGCAGGAGGGGATGAGCAGTTCTTC | CASSLAAGGDEQFF
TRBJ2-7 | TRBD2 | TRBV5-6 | TGTGCCAGCAGCCGCCTAGCCTTGAGCCGGACTAGCGGGAGGTACGAGCAGTACTTC | CASSRLALSRTSGRYEQYF
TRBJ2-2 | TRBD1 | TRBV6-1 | TGTGCCAGCACCCAGGACAGGGTCGGCACCGGGGAGCTGTTTTTT | CASTQDRVGTGELFF
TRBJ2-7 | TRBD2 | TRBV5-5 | TGTGCCAGCAGCTACCTAGCGGCCTCTACCTACGAGCAGTACTTC | CASSYLAASTYEQYF
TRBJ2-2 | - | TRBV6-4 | TGTGCCAGCAGTGACGACGGGACCGGGGAGCTGTTTTTT | CASSDDGTGELFF
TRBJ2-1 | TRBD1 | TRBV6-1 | TGTGCCAGCAGTGCCGCCCTGACAGGGAAAAATGAGCAGTTCTTC | CASSAALTGKNEQFF
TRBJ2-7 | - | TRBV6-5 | TGTGCCAGCAGAGCACCGGGATTCTACTCCTACGAGCAGTACTTC | CASRAPGFYSYEQYF
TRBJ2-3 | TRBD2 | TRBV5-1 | TGCGCCAGCAGCTTCCCCAGGCTAGCGGGACCCCTGACAGATACGCAGTATTTT | CASSFPRLAGPLTDTQYF
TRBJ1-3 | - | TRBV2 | TGTGCCAGCCTAGGGGCCGGGGGAAACACCATATATTTT | CASLGAGGNTIYF
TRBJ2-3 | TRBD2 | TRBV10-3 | TGTGCCATCAGTGAGGGGACTAGCGGGGGCACAGATACGCAGTATTTT | CAISEGTSGGTDTQYF
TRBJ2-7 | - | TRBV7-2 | TGTGCCAGCAGCTTAGTCTGGGGTCGGTACGAGCAGTACTTC | CASSLVWGRYEQYF
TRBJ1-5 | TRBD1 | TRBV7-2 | TGTGCCAGCAGCTTGGGACAGAATAGCAATCAGCCCCAGCATTTT | CASSLGQNSNQPQHF
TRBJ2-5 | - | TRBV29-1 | TGCAGCGGCAGGGCCGCCGAGACCCAGTACTTC | CSGRAAETQYF
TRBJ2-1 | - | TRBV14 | TGTGCCAGCAGCCCCCAGGTAGGGTCGGATGAGCAGTTCTTC | CASSPQVGSDEQFF
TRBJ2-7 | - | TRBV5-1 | TGCGCCAGCAGGGTCAGTTATGCCTACGAGCAGTACTTC | CASRVSYAYEQYF
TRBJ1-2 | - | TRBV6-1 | TGTGCCAGCAATCCTCCGGGACGCCCAAACTATGGCTACACCTTC | CASNPPGRPNYGYTF
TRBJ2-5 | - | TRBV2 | TGTGCCAGCAGTCATGACGGCTTTGGGACCCAGTACTTC | CASSHDGFGTQYF
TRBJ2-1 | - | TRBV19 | TGTGCCAGCCGGGCTTCCAATGAGCAGTTCTTC | CASRASNEQFF
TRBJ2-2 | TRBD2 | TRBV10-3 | TGTGCCATCAGTGGAGAGGTAGCGGGAATGATCGGGGAGCTGTTTTTT | CAISGEVAGMIGELFF
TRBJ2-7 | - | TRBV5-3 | TGTGCCAGAAGCGTCGCCGATACCTACGAGCAGTACTTC | CARSVADTYEQYF
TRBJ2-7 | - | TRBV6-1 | TGTGCCAGCAGTCTCGGGAGCGAGCAGTACTTC | CASSLGSEQYF
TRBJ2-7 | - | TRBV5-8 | TGTGCCAGCAGCTTGGGAGACAGACGATACGAGCAGTACTTC | CASSLGDRRYEQYF
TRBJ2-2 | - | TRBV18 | TGTGCCAGCTCACCAACTATCACCGGGGAGCTGTTTTTT | CASSPTITGELFF
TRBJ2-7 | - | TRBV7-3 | TGTGCCAGCAGCTCCCTTAATGGGGATGACTTCTCCTACGAGCAGTACTTC | CASSSLNGDDFSYEQYF
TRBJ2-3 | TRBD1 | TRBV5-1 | TGCGCCAGCAGCTCCCCGACAGGGAAGGCTCAGATAACAGATACGCAGTATTTT | CASSSPTGKAQITDTQYF
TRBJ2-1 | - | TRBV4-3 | TGCGCCAGCAGCCAGAGGGGTTCCCCTCTACGCAATGAGCAGTTCTTC | CASSQRGSPLRNEQFF
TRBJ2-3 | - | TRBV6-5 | TGTGCCAGCAGGACTAGCACAGATACGCAGTATTTT | CASRTSTDTQYF
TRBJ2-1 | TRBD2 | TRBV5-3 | TGTGCCAGAAGCTTGAAAGGACTAGCGGACAATGAGCAGTTCTTC | CARSLKGLADNEQFF
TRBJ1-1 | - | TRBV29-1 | TGCAGCGTTGCCGCCTGGGGCGGGGGGCGAGAAGCTTTCTTT | CSVAAWGGGREAFF
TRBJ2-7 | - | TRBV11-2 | TGTGCCAGCAGCTTCTATGGGGGAGTTGAGTCCTACGAGCAGTACTTC | CASSFYGGVESYEQYF